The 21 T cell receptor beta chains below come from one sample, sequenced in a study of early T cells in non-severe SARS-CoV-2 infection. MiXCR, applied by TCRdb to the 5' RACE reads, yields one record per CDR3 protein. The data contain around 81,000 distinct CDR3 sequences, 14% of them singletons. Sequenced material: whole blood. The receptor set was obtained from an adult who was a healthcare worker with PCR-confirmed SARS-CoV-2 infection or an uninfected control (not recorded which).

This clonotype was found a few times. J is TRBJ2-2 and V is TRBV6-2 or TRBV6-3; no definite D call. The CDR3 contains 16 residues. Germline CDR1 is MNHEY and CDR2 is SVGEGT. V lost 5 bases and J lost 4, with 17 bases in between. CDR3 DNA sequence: TGTGCCAGCAGTCCCTTAGCCCCAGAGCGCACCGGGGAGCTGTTTTTT. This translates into CASSPLAPERTGELFF.

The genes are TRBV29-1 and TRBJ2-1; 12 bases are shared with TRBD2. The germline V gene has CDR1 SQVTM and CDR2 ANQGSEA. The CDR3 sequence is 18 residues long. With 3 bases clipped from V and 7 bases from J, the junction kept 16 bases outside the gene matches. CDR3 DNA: TGCAGCGTTGACCGTTGGACTAGCGGGGTGATACCGGTAAATGAGCAGTTCTTC. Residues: CSVDRWTSGVIPVNEQFF.

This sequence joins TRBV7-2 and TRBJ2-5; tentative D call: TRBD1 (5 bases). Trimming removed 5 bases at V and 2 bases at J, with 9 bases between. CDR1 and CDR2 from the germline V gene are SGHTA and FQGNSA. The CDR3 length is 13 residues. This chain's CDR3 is CASSRRQQETQYF. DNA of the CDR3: TGTGCCAGCAGCAGACGACAGCAAGAGACCCAGTACTTC.

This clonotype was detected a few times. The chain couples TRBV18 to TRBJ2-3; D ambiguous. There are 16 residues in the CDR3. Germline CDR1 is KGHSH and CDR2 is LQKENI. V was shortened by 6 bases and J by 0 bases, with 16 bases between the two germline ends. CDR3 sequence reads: CASSPSPGTSTDTQYF. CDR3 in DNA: TGTGCCAGCTCCCCGTCGCCAGGTACTAGCACAGATACGCAGTATTTT.

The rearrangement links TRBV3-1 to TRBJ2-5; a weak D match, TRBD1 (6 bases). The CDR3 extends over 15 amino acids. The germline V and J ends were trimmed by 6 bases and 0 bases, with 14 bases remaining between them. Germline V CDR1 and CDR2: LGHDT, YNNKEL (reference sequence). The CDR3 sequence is CASSLSTGYQETQYF. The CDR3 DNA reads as TGTGCCAGCAGTCTTTCGACAGGATACCAAGAGACCCAGTACTTC.

The CDR3 spells CASSDDREQEEQYF. In DNA form, the CDR3 reads TGTGCCAGCAGTGATGACAGGGAACAGGAGGAGCAGTACTTC. The J gene is TRBJ2-7, the V gene TRBV2; 7 bases are a match to TRBD1. CDR3 length equals 14 residues. V lost 3 bases to trimming and J lost 7 bases; unmatched junction nucleotides: 9. Germline assignment: CDR1 SNHLY and CDR2 FYNNEI.

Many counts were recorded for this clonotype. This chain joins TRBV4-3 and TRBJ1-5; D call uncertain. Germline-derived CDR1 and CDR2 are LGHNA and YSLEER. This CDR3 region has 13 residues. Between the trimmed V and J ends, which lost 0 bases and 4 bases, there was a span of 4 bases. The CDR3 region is CASSQDLNQPQHF. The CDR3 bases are TGCGCCAGCAGCCAAGATTTAAATCAGCCCCAGCATTTT.

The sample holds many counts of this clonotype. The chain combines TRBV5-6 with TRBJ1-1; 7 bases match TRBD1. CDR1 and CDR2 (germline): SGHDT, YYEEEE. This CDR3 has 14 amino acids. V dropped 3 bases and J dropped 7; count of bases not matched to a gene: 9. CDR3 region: CASSSRQGLNEAFF. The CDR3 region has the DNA TGTGCCAGCAGCTCTAGACAGGGTTTAAATGAAGCTTTCTTT.

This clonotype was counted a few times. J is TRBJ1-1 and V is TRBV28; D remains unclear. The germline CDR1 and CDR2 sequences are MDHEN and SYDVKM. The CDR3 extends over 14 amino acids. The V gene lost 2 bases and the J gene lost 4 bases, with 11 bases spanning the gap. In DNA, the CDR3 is TGTGCCAGCAGTTTAGTCGTCAGTTCCACTGAAGCTTTCTTT. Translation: CASSLVVSSTEAFF.

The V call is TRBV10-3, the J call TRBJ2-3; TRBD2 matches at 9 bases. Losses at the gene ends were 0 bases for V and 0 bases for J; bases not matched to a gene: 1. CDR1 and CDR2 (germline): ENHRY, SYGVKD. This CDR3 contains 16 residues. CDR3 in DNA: TGTGCCATCAGTGAGTCTCTAGCGGGGAGCACAGATACGCAGTATTTT. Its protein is CAISESLAGSTDTQYF.

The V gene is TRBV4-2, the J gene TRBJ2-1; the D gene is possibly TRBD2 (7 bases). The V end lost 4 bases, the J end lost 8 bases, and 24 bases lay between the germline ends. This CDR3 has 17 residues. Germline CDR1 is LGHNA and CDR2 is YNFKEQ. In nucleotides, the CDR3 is TGTGCCAGCAGCCTAAAGCGGACGGGGGGCGGTTTTTATGAGCAGTTCTTC. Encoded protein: CASSLKRTGGGFYEQFF.

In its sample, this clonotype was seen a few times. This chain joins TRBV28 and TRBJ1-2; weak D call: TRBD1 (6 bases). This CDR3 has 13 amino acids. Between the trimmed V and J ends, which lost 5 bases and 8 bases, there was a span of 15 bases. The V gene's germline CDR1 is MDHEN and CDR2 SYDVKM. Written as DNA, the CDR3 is TGTGCCAGCAGTCCCCCCGGGGGGGGCGGCTACACCTTC. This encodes CASSPPGGGGYTF.

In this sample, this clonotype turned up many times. This chain's CDR3 is CASSLGYEQYF. CDR3 nucleotide sequence: TGTGCCAGCAGTTTGGGGTACGAGCAGTACTTC. V gene TRBV28 combines with J gene TRBJ2-7; D is unresolved. Trimming removed 3 bases at V and 4 bases at J, with 4 bases between. The germline CDR1 and CDR2 sequences are MDHEN and SYDVKM. The CDR3 extends over 11 amino acids.

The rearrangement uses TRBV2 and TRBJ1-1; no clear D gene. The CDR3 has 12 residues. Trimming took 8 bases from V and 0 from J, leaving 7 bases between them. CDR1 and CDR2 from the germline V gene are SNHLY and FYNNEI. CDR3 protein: CASEDLNTEAFF. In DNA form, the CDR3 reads TGTGCCAGCGAGGACTTGAACACTGAAGCTTTCTTT.

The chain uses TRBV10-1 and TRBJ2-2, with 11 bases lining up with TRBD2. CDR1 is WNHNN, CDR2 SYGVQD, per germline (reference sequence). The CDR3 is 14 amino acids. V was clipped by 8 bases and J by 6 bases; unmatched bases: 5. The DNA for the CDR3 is TGCGCCAGCCCTAGCGGGGGGCCCTCCGGGGAGCTGTTTTTT. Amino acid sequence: CASPSGGPSGELFF.

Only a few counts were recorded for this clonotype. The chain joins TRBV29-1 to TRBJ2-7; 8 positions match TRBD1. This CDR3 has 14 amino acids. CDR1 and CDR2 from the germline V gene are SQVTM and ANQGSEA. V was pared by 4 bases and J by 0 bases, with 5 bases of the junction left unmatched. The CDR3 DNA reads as TGCAGCGTTGGCCCCAGGGGGCCCTCCTACGAGCAGTACTTC. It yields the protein CSVGPRGPSYEQYF.

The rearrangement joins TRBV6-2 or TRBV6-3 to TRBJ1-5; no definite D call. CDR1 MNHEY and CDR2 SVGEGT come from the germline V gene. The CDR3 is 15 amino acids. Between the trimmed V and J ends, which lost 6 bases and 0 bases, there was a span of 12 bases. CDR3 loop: CASRSGVYSNQPQHF. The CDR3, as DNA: TGTGCCAGCAGGTCGGGAGTATATAGCAATCAGCCCCAGCATTTT.

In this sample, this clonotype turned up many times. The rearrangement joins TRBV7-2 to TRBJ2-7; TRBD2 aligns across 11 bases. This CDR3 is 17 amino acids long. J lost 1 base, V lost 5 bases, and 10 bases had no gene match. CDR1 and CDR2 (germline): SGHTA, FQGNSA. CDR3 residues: CASSPRLAGPTSYEQYF. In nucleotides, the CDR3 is TGTGCCAGCAGCCCAAGACTAGCGGGGCCTACTTCCTACGAGCAGTACTTC. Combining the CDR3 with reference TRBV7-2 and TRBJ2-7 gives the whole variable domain GAGVSQSPSNKVTEKGKDVELRCDPISGHTALYWYRQSLGQGLEFLIYFQGNSAPDKSGLPSDRFSAERTGGSVSTLTIQRTQQEDSAVYLCASSPRLAGPTSYEQYFGPGTRLTVT.

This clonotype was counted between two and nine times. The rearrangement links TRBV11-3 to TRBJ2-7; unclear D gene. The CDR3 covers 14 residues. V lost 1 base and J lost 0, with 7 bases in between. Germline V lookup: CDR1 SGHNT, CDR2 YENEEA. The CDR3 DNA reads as TGTGCCAGCAGCTTAGGTCCCTTCTCCTACGAGCAGTACTTC. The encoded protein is CASSLGPFSYEQYF. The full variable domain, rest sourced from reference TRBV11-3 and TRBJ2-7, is EAGVVQSPRYKIIEKKQPVAFWCNPISGHNTLYWYLQNLGQGPELLIRYENEEAVDDSQLPKDRFSAERLKGVDSTLKIQPAELGDSAVYLCASSLGPFSYEQYFGPGTRLTVT.

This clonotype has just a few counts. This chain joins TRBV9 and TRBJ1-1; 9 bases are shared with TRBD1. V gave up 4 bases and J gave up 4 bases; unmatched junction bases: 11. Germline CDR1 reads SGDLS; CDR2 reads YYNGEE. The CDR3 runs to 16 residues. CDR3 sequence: CASSKYVGTGSTEAFF. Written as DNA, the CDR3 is TGTGCCAGCAGCAAATACGTAGGGACAGGGTCCACTGAAGCTTTCTTT. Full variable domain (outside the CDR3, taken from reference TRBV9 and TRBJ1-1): DSGVTQTPKHLITATGQRVTLRCSPRSGDLSVYWYQQSLDQGLQFLIQYYNGEERAKGNILERFSAQQFPDLHSELNLSSLELGDSALYFCASSKYVGTGSTEAFFGQGTRLTVV.

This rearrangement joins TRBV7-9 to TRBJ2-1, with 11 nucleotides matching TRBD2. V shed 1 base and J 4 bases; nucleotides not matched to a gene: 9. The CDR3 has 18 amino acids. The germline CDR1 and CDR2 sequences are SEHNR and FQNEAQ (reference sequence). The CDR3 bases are TGTGCCAGCAGCTTAGACACTAGCGGGGGCCCCAAATACAATGAGCAGTTCTTC. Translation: CASSLDTSGGPKYNEQFF.